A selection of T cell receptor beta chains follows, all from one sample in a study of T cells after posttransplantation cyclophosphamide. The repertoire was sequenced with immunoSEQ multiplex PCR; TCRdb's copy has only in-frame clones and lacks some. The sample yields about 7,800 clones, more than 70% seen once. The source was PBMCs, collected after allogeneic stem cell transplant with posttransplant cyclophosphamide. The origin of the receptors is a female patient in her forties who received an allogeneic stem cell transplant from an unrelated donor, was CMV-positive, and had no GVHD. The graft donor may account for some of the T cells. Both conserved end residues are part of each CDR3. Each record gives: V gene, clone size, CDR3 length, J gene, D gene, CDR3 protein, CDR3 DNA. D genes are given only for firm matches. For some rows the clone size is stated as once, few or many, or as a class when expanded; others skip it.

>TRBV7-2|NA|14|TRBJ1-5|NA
CASSLFTGNQPQHF
TGTGCCAGCAGCTTATTTACGGGCAATCAGCCCCAGCATTTT
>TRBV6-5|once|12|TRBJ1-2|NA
CASSYRNYGYTF
TGTGCCAGCAGTTACCGTAACTATGGCTACACCTTC
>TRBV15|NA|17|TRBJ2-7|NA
CATSRGKWPGSSYEQYF
TGTGCCACCAGCAGAGGAAAGTGGCCGGGTTCTTCCTACGAGCAGTACTTC
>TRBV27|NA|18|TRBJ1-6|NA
CASSLRRGLSSYNSPLHF
TGTGCCAGCAGTTTAAGGCGAGGGCTCAGCTCCTATAATTCCCCCCTCCACTTT
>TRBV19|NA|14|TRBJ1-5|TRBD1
CASSTTGANQPQHF
TGTGCCAGTAGTACGACAGGGGCCAATCAGCCCCAGCATTTT
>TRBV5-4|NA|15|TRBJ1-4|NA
CASSPGGATNEKLFF
TGTGCCAGCAGCCCTGGAGGCGCAACTAATGAAAAACTGTTTTTT
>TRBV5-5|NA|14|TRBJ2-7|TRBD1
CASSLGTTQGKQYF
TGTGCCAGCAGTTTAGGGACCACACAGGGGAAACAGTACTTC
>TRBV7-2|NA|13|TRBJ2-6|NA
CATQGSGANVLTF
TGTGCCACGCAGGGCTCGGGGGCCAACGTCCTGACTTTC
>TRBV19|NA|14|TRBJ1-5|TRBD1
CASSTTGGNQPQHF
TGTGCCAGTAGTACAACAGGGGGCAATCAGCCCCAGCATTTT
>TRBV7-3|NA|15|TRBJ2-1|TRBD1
CASSSGTESYNEQFF
TGTGCCAGCAGCTCCGGGACAGAGTCCTACAATGAGCAGTTCTTC
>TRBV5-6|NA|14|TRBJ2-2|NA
CASSPTGSPGELFF
TGTGCCAGCAGCCCGACAGGTTCCCCCGGGGAGCTGTTTTTT
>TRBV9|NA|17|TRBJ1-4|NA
CASSVGQGVVWDEKLFF
TGTGCCAGCAGCGTAGGGCAGGGTGTAGTCTGGGATGAAAAACTGTTTTTT
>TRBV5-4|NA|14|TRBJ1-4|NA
CASSPDRWAEKLFF
TGTGCCAGCAGCCCAGACAGGTGGGCTGAAAAACTGTTTTTT
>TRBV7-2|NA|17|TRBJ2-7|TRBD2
CASSLGPSGGSSYEQYF
TGTGCCAGCAGCTTAGGTCCTAGCGGGGGGAGCTCCTACGAGCAGTACTTC
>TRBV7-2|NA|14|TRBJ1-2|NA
CASSLLGGLDGYTF
TGTGCCAGCAGCTTATTGGGGGGGCTTGACGGCTACACCTTC
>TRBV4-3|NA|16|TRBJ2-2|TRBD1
CASSQAGQGATGELFF
TGCGCCAGCAGCCAGGCGGGACAGGGGGCAACCGGGGAGCTGTTTTTT
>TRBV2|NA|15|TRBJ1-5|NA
CASRRQGISNQPQHF
TGTGCCAGCAGGAGGCAGGGGATAAGCAATCAGCCCCAGCATTTT
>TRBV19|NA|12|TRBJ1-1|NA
CASSIAGIEAFF
TGTGCCAGTAGTATAGCAGGAATTGAAGCTTTCTTT
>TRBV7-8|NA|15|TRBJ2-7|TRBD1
CASSRGTGLTYEQYF
TGTGCCAGCAGCAGGGGGACAGGGCTAACCTACGAGCAGTACTTC
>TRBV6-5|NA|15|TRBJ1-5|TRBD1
CAAGTGVDSNQPQHF
TGTGCCGCAGGGACAGGGGTCGATAGCAATCAGCCCCAGCATTTT
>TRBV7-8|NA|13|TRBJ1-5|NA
CASSTETGRAQHF
TGTGCCAGCAGCACAGAAACAGGCAGGGCCCAGCATTTT
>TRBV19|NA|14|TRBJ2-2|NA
CASSAHSGTGELFF
TGTGCCAGTAGTGCCCACAGTGGAACCGGGGAGCTGTTTTTT
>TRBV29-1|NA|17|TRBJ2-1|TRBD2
CSVVTSGGRSSYNEQFF
TGCAGCGTTGTAACTAGCGGGGGGCGAAGCTCCTACAATGAGCAGTTCTTC
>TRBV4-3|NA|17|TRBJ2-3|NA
CASSPAGGSGGTDTQYF
TGCGCCAGCAGCCCCGCCGGGGGATCTGGGGGCACAGATACGCAGTATTTT
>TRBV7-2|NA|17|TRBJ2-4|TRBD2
CASSLARLAGVVPIQYF
TGTGCCAGCAGCTTAGCTCGGCTAGCGGGGGTTGTGCCCATTCAGTACTTC
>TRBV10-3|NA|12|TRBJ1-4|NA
CATGHEYEKLFF
TGTGCCACAGGACACGAGTATGAAAAACTGTTTTTT
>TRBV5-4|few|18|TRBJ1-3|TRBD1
CASSPPGQGANSGNTIYF
TGTGCCAGCAGCCCTCCGGGACAGGGGGCTAATTCTGGAAACACCATATATTTT
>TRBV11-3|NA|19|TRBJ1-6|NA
CASSLWKGWGDRENSPLHF
TGTGCCAGCAGCTTATGGAAAGGGTGGGGAGATCGGGAGAATTCACCCCTCCACTTT
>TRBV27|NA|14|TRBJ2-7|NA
CASSGRPGTYEQYF
TGTGCCAGCTCGGGCAGGCCGGGGACCTACGAGCAGTACTTC
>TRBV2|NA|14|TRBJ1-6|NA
CASGESSYNSPLHF
TGTGCCAGCGGGGAGAGCTCCTATAATTCACCCCTCCACTTT